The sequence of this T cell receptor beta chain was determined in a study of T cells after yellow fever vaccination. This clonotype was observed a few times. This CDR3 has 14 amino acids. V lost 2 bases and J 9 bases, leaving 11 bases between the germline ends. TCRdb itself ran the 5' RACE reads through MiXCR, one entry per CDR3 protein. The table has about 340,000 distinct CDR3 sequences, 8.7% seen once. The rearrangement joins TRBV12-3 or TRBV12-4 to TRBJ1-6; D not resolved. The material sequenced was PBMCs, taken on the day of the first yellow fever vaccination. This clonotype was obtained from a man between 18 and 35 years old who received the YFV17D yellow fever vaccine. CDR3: CASSLNQAGSPLHF. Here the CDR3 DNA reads TGTGCCAGCAGTTTAAACCAGGCCGGTTCACCCCTCCACTTT.